This T cell receptor (beta chain) derives from a study of blood T cell repertoires in COVID-19 (TCRdb year 2020). General notes on the study: The collaborator samples originated in the United States, Italy and Spain and spanned the acute and convalescent phases of COVID-19. The prospective study material was composed of cDNA or gDNA derived from T cells, B-cell-depleted T cells, or PBMCs. Subjects who had been exposed to COVID-19, were actively infected with it, or had recovered from it provided the deeply sampled blood TCRbeta repertoires that made up the dataset. The repertoires were released in a freely available public database meant as a resource for research on the immune response to SARS-CoV-2. Samples came from the ongoing ImmuneRACE study (first 160 participants) plus 1,254 subjects from 6 global collaborators. The sample metadata nearly always contained a de-identified subject ID, COVID-19 status, age in years and sex. HLA class I and class II types, where available, came from metadata supplied by the sample provider rather than from assay-based typing.

Overall results and qualifications from the work: How much clinical and demographic metadata was included differed by source and by participant, and the metadata was provided uncurated.

Whole blood was collected in K2EDTA tubes by collaborating institutions according to the institutions' own protocols. Collaborator samples were shipped for TCRbeta analysis as frozen whole blood, isolated PBMCs, or DNA extracted from either sample type. TCRbeta CDR3 regions were amplified from genomic DNA by means of the immunoSEQ Assay, a bias-controlled multiplex PCR. As for the authors' bioinformatics: The number of nucleated cells in each sample was estimated from the amplification of reference gene primers within the assay. To quantify the absolute abundance of each unique TCRbeta CDR3 rearrangement, sequence reads were collapsed and filtered. For each sample, productive Simpson clonality was calculated by taking the square root of Simpson's diversity index across productive rearrangements. Sourced from immuneACCESS, this table was stored by TCRdb with only in-frame sequences that have V and J called. A share of the clones is absent; for the studies checked, an unresolved V gene accounts for under half, and the remainder has no known explanation. V and J calls and clone size are given by that table; D and trimming were obtained from the DNA. In all, the sample holds about 46,000 clones, and about 86% of those were seen once. 5.5% to 6.5% of the sample lies in the top ten.

CDR3 length: 14 amino acids, cysteine to phenylalanine. Only CDR3 DNA remains: 42 bases, in frame from the first base. The V end loses 11 bases and the J end loses 3 bases, and a stretch of 16 bases separates them. According to the germline V gene (reference sequence), CDR1 reads MNHNY and CDR2 reads SVGAGI. This clone occurred a few times. Its antigen has not been determined. It has no much larger one-base neighbor in the sample; base qualities were not kept. Sequenced material: peripheral blood. Here the chain combines TRBV6-6 and TRBJ2-2; TRBD2 could be the D gene, as 5 bases match. This clonotype originated in a woman aged 80 or over with acute or convalescent COVID-19. The DNA is TGTGCCGTGTCTCGGCGGGTTGACACCGGGGAGCTGTTTTTT. The encoded protein is CAVSRRVDTGELFF.